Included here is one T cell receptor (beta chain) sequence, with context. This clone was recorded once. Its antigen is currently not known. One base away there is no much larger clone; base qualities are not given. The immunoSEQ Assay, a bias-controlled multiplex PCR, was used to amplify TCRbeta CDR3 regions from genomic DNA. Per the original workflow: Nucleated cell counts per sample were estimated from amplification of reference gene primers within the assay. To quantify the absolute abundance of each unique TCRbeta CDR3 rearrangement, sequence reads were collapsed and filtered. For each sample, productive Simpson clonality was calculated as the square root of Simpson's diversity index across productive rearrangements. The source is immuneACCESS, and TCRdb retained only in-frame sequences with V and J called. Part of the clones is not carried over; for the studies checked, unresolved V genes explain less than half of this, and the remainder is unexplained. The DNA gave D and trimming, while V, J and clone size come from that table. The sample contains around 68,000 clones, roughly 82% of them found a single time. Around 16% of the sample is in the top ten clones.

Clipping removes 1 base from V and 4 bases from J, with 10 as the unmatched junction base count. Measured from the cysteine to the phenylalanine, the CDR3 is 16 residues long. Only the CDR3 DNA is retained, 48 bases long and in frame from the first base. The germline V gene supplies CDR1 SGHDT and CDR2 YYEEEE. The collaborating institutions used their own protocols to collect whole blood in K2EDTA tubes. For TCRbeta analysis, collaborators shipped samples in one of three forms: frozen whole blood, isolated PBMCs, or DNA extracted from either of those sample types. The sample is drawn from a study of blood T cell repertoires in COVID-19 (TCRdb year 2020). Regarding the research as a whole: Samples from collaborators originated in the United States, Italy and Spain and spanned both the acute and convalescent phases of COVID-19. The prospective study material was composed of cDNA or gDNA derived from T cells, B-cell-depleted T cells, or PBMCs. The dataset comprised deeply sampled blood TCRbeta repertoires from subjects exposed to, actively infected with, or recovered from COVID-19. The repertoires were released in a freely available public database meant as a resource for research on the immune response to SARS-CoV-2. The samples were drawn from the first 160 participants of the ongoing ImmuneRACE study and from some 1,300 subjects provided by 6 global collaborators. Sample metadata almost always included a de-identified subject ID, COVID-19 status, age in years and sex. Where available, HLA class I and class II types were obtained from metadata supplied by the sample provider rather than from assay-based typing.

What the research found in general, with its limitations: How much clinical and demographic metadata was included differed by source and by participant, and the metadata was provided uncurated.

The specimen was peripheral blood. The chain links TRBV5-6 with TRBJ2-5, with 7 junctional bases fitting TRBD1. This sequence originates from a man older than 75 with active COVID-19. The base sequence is TGTGCCAGCAGCTTGTATGGCCAGGGGGTTGGAGAGACCCAGTACTTC. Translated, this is CASSLYGQGVGETQYF.